The 20 T cell receptor beta chains below all came from one sample that was sequenced in a study of T cell responses to AZD1222 COVID-19 vaccine (dated by TCRdb to the early 2020s). To prepare the library, the immunoSEQ multiplex PCR assay was applied. Sourced from immuneACCESS, this table was stored by TCRdb with only in-frame sequences that have V and J called. A share of the clones is absent; for the studies checked, an unresolved V gene accounts for under half, and the remainder has no known explanation. For this sample there are some 170,000 clones; approximately 94% appear just once. The biggest ten clones account for 2.5% to 3% of the sample. Read against the paper, the sample's time point label means: baseline before first vaccination. Sequenced material: peripheral blood, taken on day 0 of AZD1222 vaccination. These receptors were obtained from an adult in good health.

The chain has TRBV11-2 and TRBJ1-3; tentative D call: TRBD1 (5 bases). CDR1 and CDR2 (germline): SGHAT, FQNNGV. The CDR3 has 15 residues. The V and J ends lost 0 bases and 10 bases respectively, with 16 bases between them. CDR3 nucleotides: TGTGCCAGCAGCTTAGATCCGGCCCGGAGGGGTACCATATATTTT. It translates to CASSLDPARRGTIYF.

This chain connects TRBV6-6 to TRBJ1-1; D remains ambiguous. With 2 bases removed from V and 1 base from J, the gap between germline ends came to 8 bases. There are 14 residues in the CDR3. Germline values: CDR1 MNHNY, CDR2 SVGAGI (reference sequence). The CDR3 region is CASSYEPENTEAFF. CDR3 nucleotides: TGTGCCAGCAGTTACGAGCCAGAGAACACTGAAGCTTTCTTT.

The J gene is TRBJ2-1, the V gene TRBV10-2; D is possibly TRBD1 (5 bases). Trimming stripped 7 bases from V and 2 bases from J, with 12 bases between. In germline, CDR1 is WSHSY, CDR2 SAAADI. The CDR3 length is 14 residues. CDR3 protein: CASTPGLAYNEQFF. CDR3 coding DNA: TGCGCCAGCACCCCAGGGCTGGCCTACAATGAGCAGTTCTTC.

This rearrangement joins TRBV27 to TRBJ1-5, with D unclear. With 2 bases removed from V and 1 base from J, the gap between germline ends came to 6 bases. The CDR3 has 14 residues. The germline V gene has CDR1 MNHEY and CDR2 SMNVEV (reference sequence). CDR3 nucleotide sequence: TGTGCCAGCAGTTTAGTAGGGAGCAATCAGCCCCAGCATTTT. Translated, it gives CASSLVGSNQPQHF.

This clone was counted only a few times. The rearrangement uses TRBV5-6 and TRBJ1-5; 9 nucleotides line up with TRBD1. CDR3 length: 17 amino acids. The ends lost 5 bases at V and 2 bases at J; junction bases unmatched: 11. Germline CDR1 and CDR2: SGHDT and YYEEEE. CDR3 in amino acids: CASSIGGTGWGNQPQHF. CDR3 DNA sequence: TGTGCCAGCAGTATAGGCGGGACAGGGTGGGGCAATCAGCCCCAGCATTTT.

J is TRBJ2-3 and V is TRBV2, with 8 positions matching TRBD1. Germline CDR1 reads SNHLY; CDR2 reads FYNNEI. This CDR3 has 14 amino acids. Trimming at V came to 5 bases and at J to 6 bases, leaving 7 bases not matched to a gene. CDR3 coding DNA: TGTGCCAGCAGTTCCGGACAGGGTGGGGATACGCAGTATTTT. This translates into CASSSGQGGDTQYF.

The chain links TRBV23-1 to TRBJ2-1, with 11 bases that match TRBD2. TRBV23-1 is an ORF, with its function uncertain. Trimming took 10 bases from V and 10 from J; bases not matched to a gene: 21. The CDR3 runs to 17 residues. The CDR3 loop is CANTRAKSSGRKREQFF. CDR3 bases: TGCGCCAATACAAGAGCCAAATCTAGCGGGAGGAAGCGGGAGCAGTTCTTC.

The chain recombines TRBV4-1 with TRBJ2-4, with D possibly TRBD1 on 6 matching bases. This CDR3 spans 15 amino acids. Germline CDR1 reads MGHRA; CDR2 reads YSYEKL. V lost 1 base and J lost 8, with 15 bases in between. The CDR3 DNA is TGCGCCAGCAGCCAAGCTGGCCAGGGGTTTGACATTCAGTACTTC. Protein sequence: CASSQAGQGFDIQYF.

The count of this clone is one. This chain connects TRBV5-1 to TRBJ1-6; D unclear. Germline-derived CDR1 and CDR2 are SGHRS and YFSETQ. The CDR3 covers 15 residues. V was clipped by 5 bases and J by 6 bases, with 15 bases between them. In DNA form, the CDR3 reads TGCGCCAGCAGTACCACGGGGTCTAGTAATTCACCCCTCCACTTT. This sequence encodes CASSTTGSSNSPLHF.

V usage is TRBV6-5 and J usage is TRBJ2-7; maybe TRBD1 (5 bases). The CDR3 spans 14 residues. V was pared by 3 bases and J by 6 bases, with 15 bases between. The germline V gene has CDR1 MNHEY and CDR2 SVGAGI. CDR3 in amino acids: CASSYGHLGSEQYF. In DNA, the CDR3 is TGTGCCAGCAGTTATGGACACCTCGGCTCCGAGCAGTACTTC.

The J gene is TRBJ2-5, the V gene TRBV29-1; D perhaps matches TRBD2 (6 bases). The CDR3 runs 17 residues. Trimming took off 3 bases at V and 5 bases at J, with 25 bases between the two ends. Per the germline V gene, CDR1 is SQVTM and CDR2 is ANQGSEA. The DNA for the CDR3 is TGCAGCGTTGAGGGTGGCGGTTGGGGGGTAGGGCAGGAGACCCAGTACTTC. The encoded protein is CSVEGGGWGVGQETQYF.

The chain has TRBV5-1 and TRBJ2-5, with TRBD2 matching 15 bases. This CDR3 comprises 16 residues. The junction had 5 bases not matched to a gene; V was cut back by 3 bases and J by 5 bases. Germline values: CDR1 SGHRS, CDR2 YFSETQ. The CDR3 is CASSWTSGRASETQYF. CDR3 nucleotides: TGCGCCAGCAGCTGGACTAGCGGGAGGGCCTCGGAGACCCAGTACTTC.

The chain joins TRBV5-1 to TRBJ1-6, with D possibly matching TRBD1 (6 bases). CDR1 SGHRS and CDR2 YFSETQ come from the germline V gene. The germline V and J ends were trimmed by 5 bases and 7 bases, with 13 bases remaining between them. The CDR3 loop spans 14 amino acids. The CDR3 DNA reads TGCGCCAGCAGGGGTCTGGGGGCGAATTCACCCCTCCACTTT. This gives the protein CASRGLGANSPLHF.

The V call is TRBV27, the J call TRBJ2-7; 12 bases fit TRBD2. V lost 5 bases and J lost 4; bases outside the gene matches: 3. The CDR3 has 14 amino acids. CDR1 and CDR2 from the germline V gene are MNHEY and SMNVEV (reference sequence). CDR3 DNA sequence: TGTGCCAGCAGTACAGGGACTAGCGGGTACGAGCAGTACTTC. Its translation: CASSTGTSGYEQYF.

V usage is TRBV18 and J usage is TRBJ1-2; maybe TRBD1 (6 bases). CDR3 size: 14 residues. From germline, CDR1 is KGHSH and CDR2 LQKENI. The germline V and J ends were trimmed by 6 bases and 6 bases, with 17 bases remaining between them. In DNA, the CDR3 is TGTGCCAGCTCCCCGGACAGTTGGGGGGATGGCTACACCTTC. Protein sequence: CASSPDSWGDGYTF.

The V and J genes are TRBV6-5 and TRBJ1-5; D is ambiguous. The V gene lost 6 bases and the J gene lost 0 bases, with 6 bases spanning the gap. This CDR3 has 13 amino acids. Germline assignment: CDR1 MNHEY and CDR2 SVGAGI. Here the CDR3 DNA reads TGTGCCAGCAGCGTAGGTAGCAATCAGCCCCAGCATTTT. Translating gives CASSVGSNQPQHF.

This chain connects TRBV7-8 to TRBJ1-5, with a possible D match to TRBD1 (5 bases). V dropped 0 bases and J dropped 7 bases, with 16 bases sitting between them. The V gene's germline CDR1 is SGHVS and CDR2 FQNEAQ. The CDR3 has 16 residues. CDR3: CASSLASAGWDQPQHF. DNA of the CDR3: TGTGCCAGCAGCTTAGCTTCGGCAGGCTGGGACCAGCCCCAGCATTTT.

This chain connects TRBV3-1 (or the pseudogene TRBV3-2) to TRBJ2-5; perhaps TRBD1 as D (6 bases). The V end was cut by 3 bases, the J end by 1 base, with 12 bases between. Looked up from germline, CDR1 is LGHDT and CDR2 is YNNKEL (reference sequence). The CDR3 sequence is 15 residues long. The CDR3: CASSQPGDAQETQYF. The CDR3 DNA reads as TGTGCCAGCAGCCAGCCAGGGGACGCCCAAGAGACCCAGTACTTC.

The genes are TRBV13 and TRBJ2-5, with TRBD2 matching over 10 bases. Germline V gene sequence: CDR1 PRHDT, CDR2 FYEKMQ (reference sequence). The CDR3 contains 14 residues. V lost 6 bases and J lost 1; bases outside the gene matches: 2. CDR3 in amino acids: CASSGLAAQETQYF. As DNA, the CDR3 is TGTGCCAGCAGTGGACTAGCGGCCCAAGAGACCCAGTACTTC.

V usage is TRBV7-2 and J usage is TRBJ2-5; perhaps TRBD2 as D (5 bases). Germline CDR1 SGHTA, CDR2 FQGNSA. This CDR3 region has 16 residues. Trimming took off 1 base at V and 5 bases at J, with 17 bases between the two ends. The CDR3 reads CASSLVLDLVGETQYF. The DNA for the CDR3 is TGTGCCAGCAGCTTAGTTTTGGACTTGGTGGGGGAGACCCAGTACTTC. The full variable domain, with the rest looked up from reference TRBV7-2 and TRBJ2-5, is GAGVSQSPSNKVTEKGKDVELRCDPISGHTALYWYRQSLGQGLEFLIYFQGNSAPDKSGLPSDRFSAERTGGSVSTLTIQRTQQEDSAVYLCASSLVLDLVGETQYFGPGTRLLVL.